The clone carrying this T cell receptor (beta chain) has a count of ten or more. The target antigen is unknown. CDR3 length: 15 amino acids. V lost 5 bases and J lost 0; bases outside the gene matches: 4. The germline gives CDR1 SGHTA, CDR2 FQGNSA. TCR cDNA molecules each carried a unique molecular identifier. One entry per CDR3 protein results from TCRdb running MiXCR on the 5' RACE reads. The sample has about 5,600 distinct CDR3 sequences, almost 8% seen once. The data were taken from a study of spatial heterogeneity in lung cancer. The wider study: Raw reads showed each unique TCR and UMI combination turning up more than ten times on average. Study outcomes and limitations: How many expanded intratumoral alpha and beta TCRs were present tracked the tumor mutation count, which was a count of nonsynonymous mutations.

As to time point: sample taken at primary tumor resection. The input material, whole RNA from tumor, nontumor lung or frozen PBMC, was sequenced unsorted. The sequence came from a female donor with early-stage non-small cell lung cancer. J is TRBJ2-3 and V is TRBV7-2, with TRBD1 matching over 8 bases. Sequencing used lung tumor tissue, obtained at surgery. The CDR3 loop is CASSLWTGSTDTQYF. As DNA, the CDR3 is TGTGCCAGCAGCCTATGGACAGGGAGCACAGATACGCAGTATTTT.